This T cell receptor (beta chain) emerged from a study of T cells in localized non-small cell lung cancer. Study-level findings and limits: Uninvolved adjacent lung, not tumor, had the highest T cell clonality. Across samples, adjacent lung featured a median approximately 60 of the top 100 tumor clones. As only one tumor region underwent sequencing, heterogeneity remains possible. An association was observed between higher blood T cell density and longer overall survival.

Sequenced by immunoSEQ multiplex PCR; TCRdb stores in-frame clones only, minus some. The table records roughly 15,000 clones, nearly 90% of them present only once. CDR3 length: 12 residues. Trimming took off 5 bases at V and 7 bases at J, with 11 bases between the two ends. Germline CDR1 SEHNR, CDR2 FQNEAQ (reference sequence). With respect to this clone: Its antigen is unidentified.

This material consisted of peripheral blood mononuclear cells, taken before any cancer treatment. V is TRBV7-9 and J is TRBJ1-2, with D perhaps TRBD1 (5 bases). The TCR originated in a woman aged 40 to 75 with stage III lung adenocarcinoma. The CDR3 protein is CASSPDRGGYTF. CDR3 bases: TGTGCCAGCAGCCCAGACAGAGGTGGCTACACCTTC.